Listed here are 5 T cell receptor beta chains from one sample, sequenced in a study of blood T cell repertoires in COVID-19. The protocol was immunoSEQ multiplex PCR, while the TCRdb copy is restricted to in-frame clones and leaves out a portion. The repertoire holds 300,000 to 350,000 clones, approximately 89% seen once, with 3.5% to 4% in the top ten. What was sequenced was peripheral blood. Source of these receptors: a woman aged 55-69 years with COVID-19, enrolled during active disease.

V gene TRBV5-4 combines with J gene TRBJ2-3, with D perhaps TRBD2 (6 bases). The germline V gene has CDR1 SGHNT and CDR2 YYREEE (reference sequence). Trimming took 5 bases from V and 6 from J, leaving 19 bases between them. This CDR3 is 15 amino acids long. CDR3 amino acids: CASSRPGLGGDTQYF. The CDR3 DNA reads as TGTGCCAGCAGTCGACCGGGGCTTGGAGGGGATACGCAGTATTTT.

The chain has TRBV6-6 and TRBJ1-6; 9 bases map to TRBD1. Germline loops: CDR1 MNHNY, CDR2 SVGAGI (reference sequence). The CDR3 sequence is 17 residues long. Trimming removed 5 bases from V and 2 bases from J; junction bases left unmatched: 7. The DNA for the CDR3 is TGTGCCAGCAGTCCCGGGACAGGGCCCACCTATAATTCACCCCTCCACTTT. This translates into CASSPGTGPTYNSPLHF.

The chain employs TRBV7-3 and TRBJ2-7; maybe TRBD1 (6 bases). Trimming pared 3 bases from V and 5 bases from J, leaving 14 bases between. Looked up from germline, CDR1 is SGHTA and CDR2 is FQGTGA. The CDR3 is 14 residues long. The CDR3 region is CASSFRPGADEQYF. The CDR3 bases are TGTGCCAGCAGCTTCAGGCCAGGGGCTGACGAGCAGTACTTC.

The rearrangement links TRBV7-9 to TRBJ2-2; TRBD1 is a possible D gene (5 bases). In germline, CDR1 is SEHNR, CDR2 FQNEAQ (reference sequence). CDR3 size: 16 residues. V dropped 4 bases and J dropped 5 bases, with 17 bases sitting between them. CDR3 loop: CASSSPGRGKTGELFF. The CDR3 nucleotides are TGTGCCAGCAGCTCCCCCGGAAGGGGCAAAACCGGGGAGCTGTTTTTT.

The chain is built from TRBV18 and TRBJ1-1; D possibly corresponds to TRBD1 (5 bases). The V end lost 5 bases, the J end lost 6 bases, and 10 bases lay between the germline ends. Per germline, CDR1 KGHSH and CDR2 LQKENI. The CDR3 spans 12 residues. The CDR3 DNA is TGTGCCAGCTCAGCTTGGGGCGCTGAAGCTTTCTTT. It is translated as CASSAWGAEAFF.